The entry below describes one T cell receptor beta chain. This entry comes from a study of blood T cell repertoires in COVID-19. For the study at large: Acute and convalescent COVID-19 specimens originated in the United States, Italy and Spain.

This CDR3 spans 16 amino acids. After removal of 7 bases from V and 3 bases from J, the junction contained 6 bases not matched to a gene. In germline, CDR1 is KGHDR, CDR2 SFDVKD. This table comes from immunoSEQ multiplex PCR, and its TCRdb copy is limited to in-frame clones, with some not included. The sample lists 200,000 to 250,000 clones, over 70% occurring once. The clonotype was recovered from a woman in her sixties or seventies with acute or convalescent COVID-19. The rearrangement links TRBV24-1 to TRBJ2-1; 12 nucleotides agree with TRBD2. The sequenced sample consisted of peripheral blood. As DNA, the CDR3 is TGTGCCACCAGCCGGACTAGCGGGATCTTCTACAATGAGCAGTTCTTC. Its protein product is CATSRTSGIFYNEQFF.